This is a list of T cell receptor beta chains from one sample in a study of shared clonotypes between healthy human individuals. Profiling relied on immunoSEQ multiplex PCR, and the TCRdb table lists in-frame clones only, not all of them. The sample has roughly 1,800,000 clones, approximately 94% seen once; the top ten hold approximately 1.2%. The specimen was naive CD8+ T cells sorted from blood. These receptors were collected from a man aged 18 to 29 in good health. Each CDR3 is given with its conserved first and last residue. A D gene is named only where the DNA matches it firmly.

d_call j_call v_call cdr3_nt cdr3_aa
. TRBJ1-6 TRBV21-1 TGTGCCAGCAGCAAAGCGGCACAGAGTATTAGACCCCTCCACTTT CASSKAAQSIRPLHF
TRBD1 TRBJ2-5 TRBV19 TGTGCCAGTAGTATAGCGGGACAGGGATCTCCAGAGACCCAGTACTTC CASSIAGQGSPETQYF
. TRBJ2-7 TRBV18 TGTGCCAGCTCACCGGACAGGGAGGGCCCCTACGAGCAGTACTTC CASSPDREGPYEQYF
. TRBJ1-2 TRBV5-6 TGTGCCAGCGCTGCAGGGATAGTCTATGGCTACACCTTC CASAAGIVYGYTF
. TRBJ2-1 TRBV4-1 TGCGCCAGCAGCCTAGTGAGCTCCCGGAGCTCCTACAATGAGCAGTTCTTC CASSLVSSRSSYNEQFF
. TRBJ2-7 TRBV9 TGTGCCAGCAGCGGGGCTAGCCTAGGGGACGAGCAGTACTTC CASSGASLGDEQYF
TRBD2 TRBJ2-5 TRBV7-3 TGTGCCAGCAGCCTAGTAGCGGGGTACCAAGAGACCCAGTACTTC CASSLVAGYQETQYF
. TRBJ1-1 TRBV29-1 TGCAGCGGAGTCGGACAGCCGAACACTGAAGCTTTCTTT CSGVGQPNTEAFF
. TRBJ1-2 TRBV30 TGTGCCTGGTTCGTTGCCAGGGAAGGGTCCTATGGCTACACCTTC CAWFVAREGSYGYTF
. TRBJ2-7 TRBV13 TGTGCCAGCAGCTTAGGGACAGGCGACGAGCAGTACTTC CASSLGTGDEQYF
TRBD1 TRBJ1-4 TRBV13 TGTGCCAGCAGCTTAGGGTCAGGGGGTAATGAAAAACTGTTTTTT CASSLGSGGNEKLFF
. TRBJ2-1 TRBV7-6 TGTGCCAGCAGCCACCCAGATTGGAATGAGCAGTTCTTC CASSHPDWNEQFF